This T cell receptor (beta chain) is drawn from a study of graft-versus-host responses after intestinal transplantation. Clones were sequenced by immunoSEQ multiplex PCR, and TCRdb holds only the in-frame ones, with some missing. The sample records roughly 85,000 clones, approximately 90% being singletons. Comments on this clone: Antigen: not known.

Regarding the study as a whole: Declines in HvG clones occurring early post-transplant were associated with peak circulating GvH clone levels.

Trimming pared 0 bases from V and 7 bases from J, leaving 10 bases between. The CDR3 is made up of 14 amino acids. Germline CDR1 ENHRY, CDR2 SYGVKD. The chain employs TRBV10-3 and TRBJ1-3; D is perhaps TRBD1 (6 bases). The sequence derives from a human donor who was the organ donor for an intestinal transplant. Sequenced here: unstimulated CD8+ T cells sorted from spleen or lymph node cells, sampled before transplant. The CDR3 DNA sequence: TGTGCCATCAGTGAGTCGATGGGGGCGAACACCATATATTTT. Protein: CAISESMGANTIYF.